Sequencing of this T cell receptor (beta chain) was carried out in a study of OX40 agonist ivuxolimab in advanced cancers. Concerning the study at large: Ivuxolimab was a fully human IgG2 agonistic monoclonal antibody targeting the costimulatory receptor OX40 (CD134). Intravenous ivuxolimab was administered to patients every 2 weeks at six dose levels: 0.01, 0.1, 0.3, 1.5, 3 and 10 mg/kg. Of the 50 to 55 dose-escalation patients, hepatocellular carcinoma was present in about 19, melanoma in approximately 15, renal cell carcinoma in 9 and head and neck cancer in 9. In the dose-escalation cohort, more than 80% of patients were male, and the mean age was around 65 years with a range of about 20 to 80. Patients were allowed to have had prior anti-PD-1, anti-PD-L1 or anti-CTLA-4 therapy, and approximately 40% of the dose-escalation patients had been treated with checkpoint inhibitors. Partial responses were achieved by three dose-escalation patients, of whom one had hepatocellular carcinoma and two had cutaneous melanoma. Peripheral TCRbeta sequencing aimed to test whether ivuxolimab altered TCR sequence diversity and caused clonal T-cell expansion. The paper covers the monotherapy dose-escalation part of the phase I ivuxolimab trial, which included N ≈ 57 patients. Findings and caveats that apply to the study as a whole: Which antigens the clonally expanded peripheral T cells were specific for was not determined. Partial responders in the 0.1-3.0 mg/kg groups had among the lowest normalized peripheral clonal expansion, especially among CD8+ T cells. Low levels of normalized T-cell clonal expansion were also seen in some patients who did not respond. Clonal expansion of both CD4+ and CD8+ blood T cells was observed from baseline to week 6 at doses 0.1 to 3.0 mg/kg. After ivuxolimab, expanded clones were on average more numerous among CD8+ T cells than among CD4+ T cells.

This clone has a handful of counts. Its antigen is currently not known. Base qualities were left out, and no much larger clone turns up one base away. CDR1 is given as MNHNS and CDR2 as SASEGT, both from the germline V gene. The CDR3 sequence holds 13 residues, the cysteine and phenylalanine included. Only the CDR3 part of the read is kept: 39 bases, read in frame from the first base. At the junction V is shortened by 6 bases and J by 1 base, with 7 bases in between. Genomic DNA was extracted from sorted cells for sequencing of the TCRbeta CDR3 region. The immunoSEQ Assay was used for sequencing of TCRbeta CDR3 regions. Imported from immuneACCESS, the table was reduced by TCRdb to in-frame sequences with V and J called. These copies leave out some clones; in studies compared against another copy, an unresolved V gene accounts for under half, and the cause of the remainder is not known. The sample table holds some 44,000 clones, of which roughly 86% were seen once. The ten largest clones add up to 20% to 25% of the sample.

The trial excluded patients who had a history of autoimmune disease or were on systemic immunosuppression. Peripheral blood for TCR sequencing was collected from all dose cohorts at baseline, on cycle 4 day 1, and on cycle 7 day 1. Samples were obtained from an open-label, multicenter, first-in-human phase I dose-escalation trial of ivuxolimab. Adults with locally advanced or metastatic head and neck squamous cell, hepatocellular, melanoma or renal cell carcinoma were enrolled in the trial. CD4+ and CD8+ T cells were sorted separately from peripheral blood before TCR sequencing. The source material was CD4+ or CD8+ T cells sorted from blood, sampled in a trial of the OX40 agonist ivuxolimab. This receptor chain uses TRBV6-1 and TRBJ1-5; no D gene call is confident. The source is an adult with an advanced solid tumor such as melanoma, head and neck, liver or kidney cancer. The CDR3 loop reads CASSRPSNQPQHF. The sequenced DNA is TGTGCCAGCAGCCGACCGAGCAATCAGCCCCAGCATTTT.